This TCR beta chain was identified in a study of T cell responses to AZD1222 COVID-19 vaccine. At the level of the study: Second doses that came at about 4 or about 12 weeks were put together. Study findings and constraints: Spike-specific TCR depth and breadth grew after two AZD1222 doses. The study identified only six AZD1222 recipients as seropositive at baseline. Possibly, clonal diversity was underestimated; donors were largely white British and included more females.

V lost 2 bases and J 2 bases, leaving 6 bases between the germline ends. The CDR3 spans 13 residues. Germline-derived CDR1 and CDR2 are MGHRA and YSYEKL. Details on this clone: Its cognate antigen is unknown.

The repertoire was sequenced with immunoSEQ multiplex PCR; TCRdb's copy has only in-frame clones and lacks some. Here the sample spans approximately 110,000 clones, 70% to 85% being singletons. The sample in question was peripheral blood, obtained on day 0 of AZD1222 vaccination. This clonotype originated in an adult in good health. This chain connects TRBV4-1 to TRBJ2-5; D is ambiguous. The CDR3 loop reads CASSQPEQETQYF. CDR3 DNA: TGCGCCAGCAGCCAACCGGAACAAGAGACCCAGTACTTC.